This is a list of T cell receptor beta chains from one sample in a study of T cells in Graves' hyperthyroidism and ophthalmopathy. Each CDR3 protein is one row after TCRdb ran MiXCR on the multiplex PCR reads. This sample has hundreds of thousands of distinct CDR3 sequences, with around 15% found just once. Sample: blood. These receptors were collected from a woman between 18 and 29 years old with Graves' hyperthyroidism. The CDR3 runs from the conserved cysteine through the conserved F or W. D genes are given only for firm matches. The size field is filled for only some rows; it gives once, few, many or a size class.

J: TRBJ1-2; V: TRBV29-1; size: few; D: .; DNA: TGCAGCGCCGGGGGGAGGTCGAGGGGCTACACCTTC; CDR3: CSAGGRSRGYTF
J: TRBJ2-3; V: TRBV18; size: many; D: .; DNA: TGTGCCAGCTCGCCGCCGGGACTTAGCACAGATACGCAGTATTTT; CDR3: CASSPPGLSTDTQYF
J: TRBJ2-1; V: TRBV12-3/TRBV12-4; size: few; D: .; DNA: TGTGCCACCCGCGTTTCGCTTCTATTGAGCTCCTACAATGAGCAGTTCTTC; CDR3: CATRVSLLLSSYNEQFF
J: TRBJ2-4; V: TRBV3-1; size: many; D: TRBD1; DNA: TGTGCCAGCAGCGAGACAGGGGTCAACATTCAGTACTTC; CDR3: CASSETGVNIQYF
J: TRBJ1-2; V: TRBV7-3; size: .; D: .; DNA: TGTGCCAGCAGCTGGCTCGGGGCAGGGGTTCCCCTTGTGGGCTACACCTTC; CDR3: CASSWLGAGVPLVGYTF
J: TRBJ2-3; V: TRBV30; size: .; D: .; DNA: TGTGCCTGGAGTGGATTTAATCCACGCCTGAACACAGATACGCAGTATTTT; CDR3: CAWSGFNPRLNTDTQYF
J: TRBJ2-3; V: TRBV7-9; size: many; D: .; DNA: TGTGCCAGCAGCTGGGGGGGCCTTGCCCCAGATACGCAGTATTTT; CDR3: CASSWGGLAPDTQYF
J: TRBJ2-2; V: TRBV18; size: many; D: TRBD2; DNA: TGTGCCAGCTCGTCCGGGACTAGCGGCACCGGGGAGCTGTTTTTT; CDR3: CASSSGTSGTGELFF
J: TRBJ2-1; V: TRBV29-1; size: .; D: TRBD2; DNA: TGCAGCGTTGAGTACTGGACTAGCGGGGTGTACAATGAGCAGTTCTTC; CDR3: CSVEYWTSGVYNEQFF
J: TRBJ1-6; V: TRBV27; size: many; D: TRBD1; DNA: TGTGCCAGCAGTCCAAAAAGTCGACAGGGTGACACTTATTCACCCCTCCACTTT; CDR3: CASSPKSRQGDTYSPLHF
J: TRBJ2-6; V: TRBV12-3/TRBV12-4; size: .; D: TRBD1; DNA: TGTGCCAGGAGCCCCTCCGGACAGGACTCTGGGGCCAACGTCCTGACTTTC; CDR3: CARSPSGQDSGANVLTF
J: TRBJ2-7; V: TRBV28; size: many; D: .; DNA: TGTGCCAGCAGTTTATCTCTAGACAACCAGCAGTACTTC; CDR3: CASSLSLDNQQYF
J: TRBJ1-1; V: TRBV11-2; size: .; D: TRBD1; DNA: TGTGCCAGCAGCCCTTATTCGACAGGGGGCCGGACTGAAGCTTTCTTT; CDR3: CASSPYSTGGRTEAFF
J: TRBJ2-2; V: TRBV4-3; size: many; D: .; DNA: TGCGCCAGCAGCCAAGATCGTTGGGGTCCGAACACCGGGGAGCTGTTTTTT; CDR3: CASSQDRWGPNTGELFF
J: TRBJ1-5; V: TRBV20-1; size: few; D: TRBD1; DNA: TGCAGTGCTAGAGGGAAGTCCGGGACAGGGCGGCCCCAGCATTTT; CDR3: CSARGKSGTGRPQHF
J: TRBJ1-5; V: TRBV10-2; size: .; D: .; DNA: TGCGCCAGCAGTGAGTCTAGGGTGGGACAGCCCCAGCATTTT; CDR3: CASSESRVGQPQHF
J: TRBJ1-2; V: TRBV7-9; size: .; D: .; DNA: TGTGCCAGCAGCTTCGACCTCCCTCCTCCCACCTTC; CDR3: CASSFDLPPPTF
J: TRBJ2-1; V: TRBV11-3; size: many; D: .; DNA: TGTGCCAGCAGCTTTCCCCCTCTCGATGAGCAGTTCTTC; CDR3: CASSFPPLDEQFF
J: TRBJ1-3; V: TRBV7-9; size: .; D: .; DNA: TGTGCCAGCAGCCTGGGGGCCGGGACGGCCTCTGGAAGCACCATATATTTT; CDR3: CASSLGAGTASGSTIYF
J: TRBJ2-1; V: TRBV7-9; size: many; D: .; DNA: TGTGCCAGCAGCTTGAGAGGGAGTAACAATGAGCAGTTCTTC; CDR3: CASSLRGSNNEQFF
J: TRBJ1-1; V: TRBV13; size: many; D: .; DNA: TGTGCCAGCAGCTGGAGGGGCACTGAAGCTTTCTTT; CDR3: CASSWRGTEAFF
J: TRBJ2-7; V: TRBV4-1; size: many; D: TRBD1; DNA: TGCGCCAGCAGCCAAGGGGACAGCTACTACGAGCAGTACTTC; CDR3: CASSQGDSYYEQYF
J: TRBJ2-3; V: TRBV12-3/TRBV12-4; size: few; D: .; DNA: TGTGCCAGCTGCGGGACAAGCACAGATACGCAGTATTTT; CDR3: CASCGTSTDTQYF
J: TRBJ2-7; V: TRBV5-1; size: many; D: .; DNA: TGCGCCAGCAGCCAGCGGTCCGGCGGGGTCTCCTACGAGCAGTACTTC; CDR3: CASSQRSGGVSYEQYF
J: TRBJ1-5; V: TRBV18; size: many; D: .; DNA: TGTGCCAGCTCACCACCCCCGGGGAACAATCAGCCCCAGCATTTT; CDR3: CASSPPPGNNQPQHF
J: TRBJ2-5; V: TRBV4-3; size: few; D: TRBD2; DNA: TGCGCCAGCAGCCAAGCAATGGAACTAGCGGGAGGCAAGCAAGAGACCCAGTACTTC; CDR3: CASSQAMELAGGKQETQYF
J: TRBJ2-3; V: TRBV7-2; size: many; D: .; DNA: TGTGCCAGCAGTTCCCGAAACACAGATACGCAGTATTTT; CDR3: CASSSRNTDTQYF
J: TRBJ2-5; V: TRBV29-1; size: .; D: TRBD1; DNA: TGCAGCGTTGTTCAGGGGGCTGGAGAGACCCAGTACTTC; CDR3: CSVVQGAGETQYF
J: TRBJ2-1; V: TRBV2; size: .; D: TRBD1; DNA: TGTGCCAGCAGGCAAACAGGGGTCGATGAGCAGTTCTTC; CDR3: CASRQTGVDEQFF
J: TRBJ2-1; V: TRBV20-1; size: .; D: .; DNA: TGCAGTGCGCTCGGGTCGAACAATGAGCAGTTCTTC; CDR3: CSALGSNNEQFF
J: TRBJ1-5; V: TRBV5-1; size: .; D: TRBD1; DNA: TGCGCCAGCAGCTTGGAAGGGGGCAGTAATCAGCCCCAGCATTTT; CDR3: CASSLEGGSNQPQHF
J: TRBJ2-7; V: TRBV2; size: many; D: .; DNA: TGTGCCAGTCTTAGCGGACGAACCTCCTACGAGCAGTACTTC; CDR3: CASLSGRTSYEQYF
J: TRBJ2-3; V: TRBV28; size: few; D: TRBD2; DNA: TGTGCCAGCAGTTTCGGACTAGCGGAAAAGGCAGGGGATTACACAGATACGCAGTATTTT; CDR3: CASSFGLAEKAGDYTDTQYF
J: TRBJ1-1; V: TRBV15; size: .; D: .; DNA: TGTGCCACCAGCAGAGAAGGGTCACTATTGAACACTGAAGCTTTCTTT; CDR3: CATSREGSLLNTEAFF
J: TRBJ2-1; V: TRBV18; size: many; D: TRBD2; DNA: TGTGCCAGCTCCCTTAGACTAGCGCAGGATGAGCAGTTCTTC; CDR3: CASSLRLAQDEQFF
J: TRBJ2-1; V: TRBV6-6; size: many; D: TRBD2; DNA: TGTGCCAGCAGTTACTCAAGCGGGAAAAGGAAGGAGCAGTTCTTC; CDR3: CASSYSSGKRKEQFF
J: TRBJ2-2; V: TRBV14; size: .; D: TRBD2; DNA: TGTGCCAGCAGCCCTAGGTCGGGAGGTCTCACCGGGGAGCTGTTTTTT; CDR3: CASSPRSGGLTGELFF
J: TRBJ1-1; V: TRBV5-6; size: .; D: TRBD1; DNA: TGTGCCAGCAGCCTGGACAGGGGGCGTTACACTGAAGCTTTCTTT; CDR3: CASSLDRGRYTEAFF
J: TRBJ1-2; V: TRBV9; size: .; D: .; DNA: TGTGCCAGCAGCCAATTCGAGGCACATAACTATGGCTACACCTTC; CDR3: CASSQFEAHNYGYTF
J: TRBJ2-5; V: TRBV7-2; size: few; D: .; DNA: TGTGCCAGCAACCCGGACATGGGGGAGACCCAGTACTTC; CDR3: CASNPDMGETQYF
J: TRBJ2-7; V: TRBV12-3/TRBV12-4; size: many; D: .; DNA: TGTGCCAGCATGTCGGACTCCTACGAGCAGTACTTC; CDR3: CASMSDSYEQYF
J: TRBJ2-2; V: TRBV20-1; size: few; D: .; DNA: TGCAGTGCTCGAGGCGGCGGGGAGCTGTTTTTT; CDR3: CSARGGGELFF
J: TRBJ2-1; V: TRBV30; size: few; D: TRBD2; DNA: TGTGCCTGGAGTGTACTCTCTTCCAGCGGGAGTATCTATGAGCAGTTCTTC; CDR3: CAWSVLSSSGSIYEQFF
J: TRBJ2-1; V: TRBV4-3; size: few; D: TRBD2; DNA: TGCGCCAGCAGCCAAGTTGCTAGCGGGAGTGCCTACAATGAGCAGTTCTTC; CDR3: CASSQVASGSAYNEQFF
J: TRBJ1-5; V: TRBV6-1; size: .; D: .; DNA: TGTGCCAGCAGGGGTGGCTTTTCCAGCAATCAGCCCCAGCATTTT; CDR3: CASRGGFSSNQPQHF
J: TRBJ2-3; V: TRBV3-1; size: many; D: .; DNA: TGTGCCAGCAGCCAAGAGTTCAGGGGCGGCACAGATACGCAGTATTTT; CDR3: CASSQEFRGGTDTQYF
J: TRBJ1-1; V: TRBV29-1; size: many; D: TRBD1; DNA: TGCAGCGTTGTAGGGACAGCTATGAACACTGAAGCTTTCTTT; CDR3: CSVVGTAMNTEAFF
J: TRBJ2-1; V: TRBV20-1; size: .; D: .; DNA: TGCAGTGCTAGAGATCACGGGCCTGAGCAGTTCTTC; CDR3: CSARDHGPEQFF
J: TRBJ2-7; V: TRBV6-5; size: few; D: TRBD2; DNA: TGTGCCAGCAGTTACGGGCTAGCGGGAGGTTTTAGTCCCTACGAGCAGTACTTC; CDR3: CASSYGLAGGFSPYEQYF
J: TRBJ2-3; V: TRBV12-3/TRBV12-4; size: many; D: TRBD1; DNA: TGTGCCAGCAGAGGAACCGGGACAGCCACAGATACGCAGTATTTT; CDR3: CASRGTGTATDTQYF
J: TRBJ1-3; V: TRBV12-3/TRBV12-4; size: many; D: .; DNA: TGTGCCAGCAGTCCCCGGGGGACGGTTGGAAACACCATATATTTT; CDR3: CASSPRGTVGNTIYF
J: TRBJ2-1; V: TRBV6-1; size: few; D: TRBD2; DNA: TGTGCCAGCAGCCCCCTTAGGCTAGCGGGTTACTCCTACAATGAGCAGTTCTTC; CDR3: CASSPLRLAGYSYNEQFF
J: TRBJ2-3; V: TRBV28; size: many; D: TRBD1; DNA: TGTGCCAGCAGTTTAATCCCGACAGGGGGCTTCTCAGATACGCAGTATTTT; CDR3: CASSLIPTGGFSDTQYF
J: TRBJ2-7; V: TRBV2; size: many; D: .; DNA: TGTGCCAGCAGATCCGGAGGGGGCAGGAGCGAGCAGTACTTC; CDR3: CASRSGGGRSEQYF
J: TRBJ2-1; V: TRBV6-2/TRBV6-3; size: many; D: .; DNA: TGTGCCAGCAGTTACTCGAAAAGTCTCAGCGCAGTAATCAGGTCCTACAATGAGCAGTTCTTC; CDR3: CASSYSKSLSAVIRSYNEQFF